These 7 T cell receptor beta chains came from one sample sequenced in a study of blood T cells in healthy people across ages. The use of a sample-barcoded 5' primer and a J-beta primer mix characterized a second PCR of about 6 to 11 cycles. MiXCR was run by TCRdb on the 5' RACE reads, yielding one entry per CDR3 protein. The sample includes about 320,000 distinct CDR3 sequences, roughly a quarter of them seen just once. The sample comprised blood. The receptors shown here come from a woman in her sixties or seventies in good health.

On this clonotype itself: No conserved phenylalanine or tryptophan ends this CDR3, so it is likely a read error. This chain connects TRBV12-3 or TRBV12-4 to TRBJ2-1, with 10 positions matching TRBD1. Trimming at V came to 4 bases and at J to 3 bases, leaving 3 bases not matched to a gene. The CDR3 totals 15 residues. Here the CDR3 DNA reads TGTGCCAGCAGTTCCCGGGACAGGGGCTACAATGAGCAGTTCTCC. Encoded protein: CASSSRDRGYNEQFS.

This clonotype has only a few counts. V usage is TRBV6-5 and J usage is TRBJ2-1, with D maybe TRBD2 (6 bases). The end of the DNA is better explained by TRBJ2-7, so the J call may be wrong. The CDR3 sequence is 15 residues long. Germline CDR1 is MNHEY and CDR2 is SVGAGI. This CDR3 is CASSPTMLADCEQYF. The CDR3 DNA reads as TGTGCCAGCAGTCCCACCATGTTAGCGGACTGCGAGCAGTACTTC.

The chain couples TRBV12-5 to TRBJ2-5; D ambiguous. This CDR3 comprises 15 residues. Germline loops: CDR1 LGHNT, CDR2 FRNRAP. V lost 3 bases and J 1 base, leaving 12 bases between the germline ends. DNA for the CDR3: TGTGCTAGTGGTTTTTCCAACGTGGTCCAAGAGACCCAGTACTTC. It codes for CASGFSNVVQETQYF.

The gene calls are TRBV29-1 and TRBJ1-1, with TRBD1 matching over 9 bases. The CDR3 runs 13 residues. The trim removed 7 bases at V and 1 base at J, leaving 4 bases unmatched. Germline CDR1 is SQVTM and CDR2 is ANQGSEA. This chain's CDR3 is CSGYRGQNTEAFF. The CDR3 nucleotides read TGCAGCGGATACAGGGGGCAGAACACTGAAGCTTTCTTT. Supplemented by reference TRBV29-1 and TRBJ1-1, the full variable domain reads SAVISQKPSRDICQRGTSLTIQCQVDSQVTMMFWYRQQPGQSLTLIATANQGSEATYESGFVIDKFPISRPNLTFSTLTVSNMSPEDSSIYLCSGYRGQNTEAFFGQGTRLTVV.

This rearrangement joins TRBV7-3 to TRBJ2-1; 8 positions match TRBD1. The V segment lost 2 bases and the J segment 9 bases; nucleotides outside the gene matches: 6. The germline V gene encodes CDR1 SGHTA and CDR2 FQGTGA. The CDR3 is made up of 14 amino acids. Written as DNA, the CDR3 is TGTGCCAGCAGCTTACGCTCAGGGGGCTCTGAGCAGTTCTTC. Encoded protein: CASSLRSGGSEQFF. Together with reference TRBV7-3 and TRBJ2-1, the CDR3 gives the full variable domain: GAGVSQTPSNKVTEKGKYVELRCDPISGHTALYWYRQSLGQGPEFLIYFQGTGAADDSGLPNDRFFAVRPEGSVSTLKIQRTERGDSAVYLCASSLRSGGSEQFFGPGTRLTVL.

This clonotype has just a few counts. The chain combines TRBV6-5 with TRBJ2-7; weak D call: TRBD1 (5 bases). The length of the CDR3 is 15 residues. Per germline, CDR1 MNHEY and CDR2 SVGAGI. V was shortened by 2 bases and J by 2 bases, with 13 bases between the two germline ends. The CDR3 protein is CASSYMGRETYEQYF. CDR3 bases: TGTGCCAGCAGTTACATGGGCAGGGAAACCTACGAGCAGTACTTC.

A few counts support this clonotype. This chain joins TRBV29-1 and TRBJ1-4; a possible D gene is TRBD1 (5 bases). Germline V gene sequence: CDR1 SQVTM, CDR2 ANQGSEA. The CDR3 is 13 residues long. V shed 4 bases and J shed 7 bases, with 13 bases lying between them. CDR3 sequence: CSVAVLGGEKLFF. The CDR3 bases are TGCAGCGTTGCTGTTTTGGGGGGTGAAAAACTGTTTTTT.